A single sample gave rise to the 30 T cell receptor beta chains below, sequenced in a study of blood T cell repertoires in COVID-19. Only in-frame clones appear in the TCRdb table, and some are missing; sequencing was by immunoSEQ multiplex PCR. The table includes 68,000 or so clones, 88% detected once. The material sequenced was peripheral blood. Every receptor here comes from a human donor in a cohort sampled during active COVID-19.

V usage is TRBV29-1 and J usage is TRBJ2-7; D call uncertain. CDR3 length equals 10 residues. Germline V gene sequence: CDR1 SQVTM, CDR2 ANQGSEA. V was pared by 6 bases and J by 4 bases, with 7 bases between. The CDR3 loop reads CSVADYEQYF. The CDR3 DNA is TGCAGCGTGGCGGATTACGAGCAGTACTTC.

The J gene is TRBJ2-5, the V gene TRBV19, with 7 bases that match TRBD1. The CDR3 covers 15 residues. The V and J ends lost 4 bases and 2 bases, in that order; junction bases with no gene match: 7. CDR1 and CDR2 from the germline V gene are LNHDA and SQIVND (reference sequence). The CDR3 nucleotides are TGTGCCAGTAGTAGGAGACGGGACAGTCAAGAGACCCAGTACTTC. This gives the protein CASSRRRDSQETQYF.

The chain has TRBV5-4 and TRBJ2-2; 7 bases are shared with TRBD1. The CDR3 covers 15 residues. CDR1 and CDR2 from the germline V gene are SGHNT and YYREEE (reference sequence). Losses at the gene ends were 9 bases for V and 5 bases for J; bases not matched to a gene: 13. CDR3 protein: CATRRDSEPTGELFF. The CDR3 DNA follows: TGTGCCACCCGTAGGGACAGTGAGCCGACCGGGGAGCTGTTTTTT.

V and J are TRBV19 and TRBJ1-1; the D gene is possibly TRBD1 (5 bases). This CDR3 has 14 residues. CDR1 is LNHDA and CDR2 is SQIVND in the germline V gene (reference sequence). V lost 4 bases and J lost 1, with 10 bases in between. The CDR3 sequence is CASSTRVANTEAFF. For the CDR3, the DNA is TGTGCCAGTAGTACCAGGGTCGCGAACACTGAAGCTTTCTTT.

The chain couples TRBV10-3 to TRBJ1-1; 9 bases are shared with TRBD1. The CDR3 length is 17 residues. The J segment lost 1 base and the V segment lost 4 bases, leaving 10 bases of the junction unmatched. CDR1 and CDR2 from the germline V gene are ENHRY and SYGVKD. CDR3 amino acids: CAISVDRGKGENTEAFF. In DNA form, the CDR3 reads TGTGCCATCAGTGTGGACAGGGGAAAAGGTGAGAACACTGAAGCTTTCTTT.

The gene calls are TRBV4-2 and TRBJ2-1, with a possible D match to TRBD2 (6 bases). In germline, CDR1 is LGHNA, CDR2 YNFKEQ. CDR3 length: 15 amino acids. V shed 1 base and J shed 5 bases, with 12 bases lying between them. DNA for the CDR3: TGTGCCAGCAGCCAAGGCGGGGAAAAGCACAATGAGCAGTTCTTC. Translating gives CASSQGGEKHNEQFF.

CDR3 DNA sequence: TGTGCCAGCAGCCGTGAATCCAGGGTTCACACCATATATTTT. This codes for CASSRESRVHTIYF. The chain links TRBV7-9 to TRBJ1-3, with TRBD1 as a possible D gene (5 bases). CDR3 size: 14 residues. Germline V lookup: CDR1 SEHNR, CDR2 FQNEAQ (reference sequence). With 5 bases removed from V and 8 bases from J, the gap between germline ends came to 16 bases.

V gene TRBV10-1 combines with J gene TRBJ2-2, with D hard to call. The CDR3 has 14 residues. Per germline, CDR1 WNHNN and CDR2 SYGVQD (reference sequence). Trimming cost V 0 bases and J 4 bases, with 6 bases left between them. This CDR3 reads CASSESVGTGELFF. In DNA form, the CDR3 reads TGCGCCAGCAGTGAGTCAGTCGGCACCGGGGAGCTGTTTTTT.

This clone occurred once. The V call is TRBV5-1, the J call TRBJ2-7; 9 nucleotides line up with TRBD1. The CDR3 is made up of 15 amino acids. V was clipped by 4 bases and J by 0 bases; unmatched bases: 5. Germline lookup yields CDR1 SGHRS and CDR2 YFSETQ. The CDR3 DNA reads TGCGCCAGCAGCGGCGGACAGGGGTCCTCCTACGAGCAGTACTTC. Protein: CASSGGQGSSYEQYF.

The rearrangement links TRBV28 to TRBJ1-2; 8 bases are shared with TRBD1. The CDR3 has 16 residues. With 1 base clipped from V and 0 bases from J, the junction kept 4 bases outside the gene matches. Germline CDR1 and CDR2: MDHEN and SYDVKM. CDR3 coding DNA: TGTGCCAGCAGTTTATCAGGGGGCAGTTCTAACTATGGCTACACCTTC. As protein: CASSLSGGSSNYGYTF.

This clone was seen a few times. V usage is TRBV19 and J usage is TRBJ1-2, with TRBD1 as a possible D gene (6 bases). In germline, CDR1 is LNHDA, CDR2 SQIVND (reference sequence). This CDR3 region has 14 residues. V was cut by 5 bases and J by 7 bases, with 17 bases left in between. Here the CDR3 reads CASSGQIGTTGYTF. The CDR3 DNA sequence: TGTGCCAGTAGTGGCCAAATCGGGACAACTGGCTACACCTTC.

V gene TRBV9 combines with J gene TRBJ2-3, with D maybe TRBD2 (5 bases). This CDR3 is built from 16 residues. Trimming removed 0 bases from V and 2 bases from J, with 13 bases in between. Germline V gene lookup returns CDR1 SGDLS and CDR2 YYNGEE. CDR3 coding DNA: TGTGCCAGCAGCGTAGGGAGCGGAACCACCACAGATACGCAGTATTTT. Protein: CASSVGSGTTTDTQYF. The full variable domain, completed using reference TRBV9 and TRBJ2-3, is DSGVTQTPKHLITATGQRVTLRCSPRSGDLSVYWYQQSLDQGLQFLIQYYNGEERAKGNILERFSAQQFPDLHSELNLSSLELGDSALYFCASSVGSGTTTDTQYFGPGTRLTVL.

The DNA for the CDR3 is TGTGCCAGCAGCAAACCGGGACTAGCGGGAGGGGGGGAGCTGTTTTTT. Residues: CASSKPGLAGGGELFF. J is TRBJ2-2 and V is TRBV9; 16 bases match TRBD2. J was trimmed by 8 bases and V by 4 bases; bases with no gene match: 5. The germline CDR1 and CDR2 sequences are SGDLS and YYNGEE. The CDR3 runs 16 residues. Using reference TRBV9 and TRBJ2-2 for the parts outside the CDR3, the full variable domain is DSGVTQTPKHLITATGQRVTLRCSPRSGDLSVYWYQQSLDQGLQFLIQYYNGEERAKGNILERFSAQQFPDLHSELNLSSLELGDSALYFCASSKPGLAGGGELFFGEGSRLTVL.

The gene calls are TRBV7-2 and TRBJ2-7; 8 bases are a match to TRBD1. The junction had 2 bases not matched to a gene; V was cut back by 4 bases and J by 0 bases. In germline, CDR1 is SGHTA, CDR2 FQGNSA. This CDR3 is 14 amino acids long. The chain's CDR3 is CASSSGQASYEQYF. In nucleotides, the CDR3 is TGTGCCAGCAGCTCGGGACAGGCCTCCTACGAGCAGTACTTC.

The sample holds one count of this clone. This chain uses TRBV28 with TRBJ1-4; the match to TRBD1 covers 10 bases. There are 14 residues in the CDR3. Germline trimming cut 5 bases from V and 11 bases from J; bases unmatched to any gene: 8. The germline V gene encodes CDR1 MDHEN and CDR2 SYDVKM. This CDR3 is CASSSRDRGGKLFF. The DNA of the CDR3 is TGTGCCAGCAGTAGCCGGGACAGGGGCGGGAAACTGTTTTTT.

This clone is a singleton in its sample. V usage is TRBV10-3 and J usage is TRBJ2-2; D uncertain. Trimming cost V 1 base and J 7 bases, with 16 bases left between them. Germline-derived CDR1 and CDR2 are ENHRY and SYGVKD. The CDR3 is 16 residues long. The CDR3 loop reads CAISEFPWRRGGELFF. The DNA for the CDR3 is TGTGCCATCAGTGAGTTCCCCTGGCGCCGAGGCGGGGAGCTGTTTTTT.

CDR3 sequence reads: CASSLYGAGPYGYTF. As DNA, the CDR3 is TGTGCCAGCAGTTTATATGGGGCAGGGCCCTATGGCTACACCTTC. The V gene is TRBV28, the J gene TRBJ1-2; tentatively, D is TRBD1 (5 bases). Germline CDR1 and CDR2: MDHEN and SYDVKM. V was shortened by 1 base and J by 4 bases, with 13 bases between the two germline ends. This CDR3 is 15 amino acids long.

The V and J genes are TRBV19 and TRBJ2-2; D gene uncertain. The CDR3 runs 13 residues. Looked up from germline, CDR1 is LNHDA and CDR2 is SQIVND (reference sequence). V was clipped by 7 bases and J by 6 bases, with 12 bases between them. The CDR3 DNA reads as TGTGCCAGTAAGGTCGGAGAACCCGGGGAGCTGTTTTTT. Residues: CASKVGEPGELFF.

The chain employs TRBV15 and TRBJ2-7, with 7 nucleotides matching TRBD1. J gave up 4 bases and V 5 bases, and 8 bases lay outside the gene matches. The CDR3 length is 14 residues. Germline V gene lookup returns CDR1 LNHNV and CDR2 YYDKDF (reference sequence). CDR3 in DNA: TGTGCCACCAGCTCCCGACAGGGTGCGTACGAGCAGTACTTC. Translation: CATSSRQGAYEQYF.

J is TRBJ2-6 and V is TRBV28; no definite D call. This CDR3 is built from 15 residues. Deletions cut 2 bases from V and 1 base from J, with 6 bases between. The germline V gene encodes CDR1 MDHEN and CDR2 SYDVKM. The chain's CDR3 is CASSLIGSGANVLTF. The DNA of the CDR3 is TGTGCCAGCAGTTTAATCGGTTCTGGGGCCAACGTCCTGACTTTC.

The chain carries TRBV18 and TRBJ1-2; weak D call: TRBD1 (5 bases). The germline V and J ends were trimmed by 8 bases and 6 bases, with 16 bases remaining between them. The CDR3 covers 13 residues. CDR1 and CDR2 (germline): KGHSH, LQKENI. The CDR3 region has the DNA TGTGCCAGCGGGGGGTCGACGGTAAATGGCTACACCTTC. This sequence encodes CASGGSTVNGYTF.

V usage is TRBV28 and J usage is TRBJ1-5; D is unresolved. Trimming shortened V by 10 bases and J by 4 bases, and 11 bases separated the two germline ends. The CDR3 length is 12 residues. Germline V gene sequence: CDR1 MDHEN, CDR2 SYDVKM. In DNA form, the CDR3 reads TGTGCCACAGCATCGGGGAATCAGCCCCAGCATTTT. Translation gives CATASGNQPQHF.

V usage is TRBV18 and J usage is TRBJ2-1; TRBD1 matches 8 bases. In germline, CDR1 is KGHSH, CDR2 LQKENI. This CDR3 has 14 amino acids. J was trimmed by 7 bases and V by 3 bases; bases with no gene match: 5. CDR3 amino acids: CASSPRQGPNEQFF. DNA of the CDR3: TGTGCCAGCTCACCGAGACAGGGGCCGAATGAGCAGTTCTTC.

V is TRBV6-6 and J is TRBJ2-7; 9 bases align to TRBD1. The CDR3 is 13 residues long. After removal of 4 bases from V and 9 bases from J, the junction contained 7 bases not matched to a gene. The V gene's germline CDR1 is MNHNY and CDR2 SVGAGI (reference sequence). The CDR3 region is CASSSPGQGAQYF. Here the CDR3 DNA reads TGTGCCAGCAGTTCGCCGGGACAGGGTGCGCAGTACTTC.

CDR3 residues: CASSLGGLKDTQYF. Written as DNA, the CDR3 is TGTGCCAGCAGTTTAGGGGGACTCAAAGATACGCAGTATTTT. The J gene is TRBJ2-3, the V gene TRBV28, with D possibly TRBD2 on 6 matching bases. CDR3 length equals 14 residues. CDR1 and CDR2 (germline): MDHEN, SYDVKM. V shed 2 bases and J shed 5 bases, with 11 bases lying between them.

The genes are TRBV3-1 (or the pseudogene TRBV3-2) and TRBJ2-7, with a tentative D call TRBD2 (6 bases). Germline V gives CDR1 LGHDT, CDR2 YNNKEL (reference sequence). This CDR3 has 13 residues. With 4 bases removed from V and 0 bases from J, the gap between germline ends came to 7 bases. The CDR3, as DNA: TGTGCCAGCAGCCGGGAGGTCTCCTACGAGCAGTACTTC. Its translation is CASSREVSYEQYF.

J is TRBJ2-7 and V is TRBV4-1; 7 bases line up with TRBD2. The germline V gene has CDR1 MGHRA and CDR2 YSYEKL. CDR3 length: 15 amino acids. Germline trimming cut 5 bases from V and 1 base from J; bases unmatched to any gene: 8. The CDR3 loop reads CASSKFLAVSYEQYF. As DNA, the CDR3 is TGCGCCAGCAGCAAGTTCCTAGCGGTATCCTACGAGCAGTACTTC.

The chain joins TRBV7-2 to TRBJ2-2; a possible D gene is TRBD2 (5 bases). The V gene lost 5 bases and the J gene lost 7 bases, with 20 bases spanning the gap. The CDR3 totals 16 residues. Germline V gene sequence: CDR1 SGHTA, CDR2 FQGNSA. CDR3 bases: TGTGCCAGCAGCCCGTTCTGGAGAAAAGAGGGCGGGGAGCTGTTTTTT. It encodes CASSPFWRKEGGELFF.

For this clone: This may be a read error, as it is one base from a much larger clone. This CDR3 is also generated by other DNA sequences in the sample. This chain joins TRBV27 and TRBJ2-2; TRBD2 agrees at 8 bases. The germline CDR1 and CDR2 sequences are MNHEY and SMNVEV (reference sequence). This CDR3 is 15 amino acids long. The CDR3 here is CASSFSSGGTGELFF. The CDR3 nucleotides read TGTGCCAGTAGTTTTAGCAGCGGGGGAACCGGGGAGCTGTTTTTT.

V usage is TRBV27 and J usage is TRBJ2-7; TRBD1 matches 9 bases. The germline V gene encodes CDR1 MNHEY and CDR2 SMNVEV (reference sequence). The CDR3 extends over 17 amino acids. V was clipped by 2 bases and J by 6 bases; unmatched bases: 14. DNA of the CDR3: TGTGCCAGCAGTTTAAGGGCTGGAAACAGGGGGCGAGGCGAGCAGTACTTC. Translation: CASSLRAGNRGRGEQYF.